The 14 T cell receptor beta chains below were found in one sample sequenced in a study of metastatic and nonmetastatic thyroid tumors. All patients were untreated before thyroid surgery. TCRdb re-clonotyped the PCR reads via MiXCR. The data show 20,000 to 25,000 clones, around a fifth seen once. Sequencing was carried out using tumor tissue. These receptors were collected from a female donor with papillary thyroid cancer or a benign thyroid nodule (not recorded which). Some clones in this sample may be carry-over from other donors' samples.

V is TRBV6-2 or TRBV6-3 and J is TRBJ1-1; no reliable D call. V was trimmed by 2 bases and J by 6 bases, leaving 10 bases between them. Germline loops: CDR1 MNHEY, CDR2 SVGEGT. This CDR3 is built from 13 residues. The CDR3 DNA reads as TGTGCCAGCAGTTACCGAGGGTTTTCTGAAGCTTTCTTT. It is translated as CASSYRGFSEAFF.

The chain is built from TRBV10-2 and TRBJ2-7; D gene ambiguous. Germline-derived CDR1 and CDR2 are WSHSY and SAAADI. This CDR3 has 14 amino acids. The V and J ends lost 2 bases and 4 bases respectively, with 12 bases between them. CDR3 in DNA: TGCGCCAGCAGTGAGGATCGCAGAGTTTACGAGCAGTACTTC. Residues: CASSEDRRVYEQYF.

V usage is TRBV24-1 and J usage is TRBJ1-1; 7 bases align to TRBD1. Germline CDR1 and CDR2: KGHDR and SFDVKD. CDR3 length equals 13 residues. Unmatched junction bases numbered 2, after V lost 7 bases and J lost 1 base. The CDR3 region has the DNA TGTGCCACCAGAGGACAGGAGAACACTGAAGCTTTCTTT. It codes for CATRGQENTEAFF.

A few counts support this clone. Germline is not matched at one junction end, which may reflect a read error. The CDR3 protein is CASSYSGQTGELFF. The CDR3 DNA is TGTGCCAGCAGTTACAGTGGCCAGACCGGTGAGCTGTTTTTT. This chain joins TRBV6-5 and TRBJ2-2; no clear D gene. The germline V gene has CDR1 MNHEY and CDR2 SVGAGI. The CDR3 is made up of 14 amino acids.

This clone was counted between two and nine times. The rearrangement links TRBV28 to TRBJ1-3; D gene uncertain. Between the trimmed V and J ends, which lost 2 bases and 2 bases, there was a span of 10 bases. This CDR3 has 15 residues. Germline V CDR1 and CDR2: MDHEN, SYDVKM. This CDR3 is CASSLEYVPGNTIYF. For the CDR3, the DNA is TGTGCCAGCAGTTTAGAGTACGTGCCTGGAAACACCATATATTTT.

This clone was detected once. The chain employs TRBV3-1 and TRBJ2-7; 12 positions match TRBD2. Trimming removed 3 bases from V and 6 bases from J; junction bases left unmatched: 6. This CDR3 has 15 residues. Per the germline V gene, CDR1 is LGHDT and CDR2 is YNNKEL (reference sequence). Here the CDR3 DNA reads TGTGCCAGCAGCCAGGCGACTAGCGGGAGTGCCGAGCAGTACTTC. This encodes CASSQATSGSAEQYF.

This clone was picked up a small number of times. The CDR3 region has the DNA TGCAGTGCTATGACTAGCGGGAGGGACTACGAGCAGTACTTC. This encodes CSAMTSGRDYEQYF. V gene TRBV20-1 combines with J gene TRBJ2-7; 14 bases line up with TRBD2. Germline V gives CDR1 DFQATT, CDR2 SNEGSKA (reference sequence). This CDR3 is 14 amino acids long. With 4 bases clipped from V and 3 bases from J, the junction kept 2 bases outside the gene matches.

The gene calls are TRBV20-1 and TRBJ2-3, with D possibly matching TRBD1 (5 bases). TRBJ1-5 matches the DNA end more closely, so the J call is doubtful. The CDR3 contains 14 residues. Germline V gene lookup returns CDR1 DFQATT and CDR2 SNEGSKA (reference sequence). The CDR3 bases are TGCAGTGCTAGAGAGCCTAACGGGGCGGGTACGCAGCATTTT. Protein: CSAREPNGAGTQHF.

The CDR3 protein is CASSPLGLSTDTQYF. The CDR3 DNA reads TGTGCCAGCAGCCCCTTGGGACTTAGCACAGATACGCAGTATTTT. The V gene is TRBV7-8, the J gene TRBJ2-3, with a weak D call TRBD2 (6 bases). CDR3 length equals 15 residues. The ends were cut back, 5 bases at V and 0 bases at J, with 12 bases in the middle. Germline-derived CDR1 and CDR2 are SGHVS and FQNEAQ.

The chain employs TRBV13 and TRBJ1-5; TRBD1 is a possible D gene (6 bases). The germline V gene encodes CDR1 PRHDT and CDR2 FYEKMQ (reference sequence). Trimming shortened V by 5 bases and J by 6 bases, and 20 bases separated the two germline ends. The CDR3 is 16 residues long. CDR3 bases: TGTGCCAGCAGCAGGCGGACAGACCCCCGGGGTCAGCCCCAGCATTTT. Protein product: CASSRRTDPRGQPQHF. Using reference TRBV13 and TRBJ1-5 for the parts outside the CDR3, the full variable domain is AAGVIQSPRHLIKEKRETATLKCYPIPRHDTVYWYQQGPGQDPQFLISFYEKMQSDKGSIPDRFSAQQFSDYHSELNMSSLELGDSALYFCASSRRTDPRGQPQHFGDGTRLSIL.

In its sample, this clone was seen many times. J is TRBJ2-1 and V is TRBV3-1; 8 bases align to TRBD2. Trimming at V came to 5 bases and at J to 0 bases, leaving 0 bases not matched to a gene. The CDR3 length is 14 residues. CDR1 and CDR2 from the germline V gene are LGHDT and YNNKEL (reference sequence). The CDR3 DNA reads TGTGCCAGCAGCGGGACTAGCTCCTACAATGAGCAGTTCTTC. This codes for CASSGTSSYNEQFF.

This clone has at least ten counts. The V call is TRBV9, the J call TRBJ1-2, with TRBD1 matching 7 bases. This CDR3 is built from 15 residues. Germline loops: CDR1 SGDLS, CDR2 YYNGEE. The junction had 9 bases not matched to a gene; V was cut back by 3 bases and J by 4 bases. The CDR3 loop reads CASSGGGQSFYGYTF. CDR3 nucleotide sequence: TGTGCCAGCAGCGGTGGGGGACAGTCCTTCTATGGCTACACCTTC.

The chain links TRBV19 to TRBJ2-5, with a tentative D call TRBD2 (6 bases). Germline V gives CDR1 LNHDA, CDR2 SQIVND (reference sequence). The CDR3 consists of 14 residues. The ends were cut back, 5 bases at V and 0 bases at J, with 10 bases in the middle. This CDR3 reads CASSPGANQETQYF. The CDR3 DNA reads TGTGCCAGTAGTCCGGGAGCGAACCAAGAGACCCAGTACTTC. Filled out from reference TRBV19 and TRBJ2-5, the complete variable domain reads DGGITQSPKYLFRKEGQNVTLSCEQNLNHDAMYWYRQDPGQGLRLIYYSQIVNDFQKGDIAEGYSVSREKKESFPLTVTSAQKNPTAFYLCASSPGANQETQYFGPGTRLLVL.

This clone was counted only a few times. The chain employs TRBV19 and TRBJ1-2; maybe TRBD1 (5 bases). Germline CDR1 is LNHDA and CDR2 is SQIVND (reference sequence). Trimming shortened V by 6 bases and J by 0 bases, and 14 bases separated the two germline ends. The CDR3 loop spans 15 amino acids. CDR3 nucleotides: TGTGCCAGTAGGGCTACAGGAAAGACTAACTATGGCTACACCTTC. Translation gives CASRATGKTNYGYTF.